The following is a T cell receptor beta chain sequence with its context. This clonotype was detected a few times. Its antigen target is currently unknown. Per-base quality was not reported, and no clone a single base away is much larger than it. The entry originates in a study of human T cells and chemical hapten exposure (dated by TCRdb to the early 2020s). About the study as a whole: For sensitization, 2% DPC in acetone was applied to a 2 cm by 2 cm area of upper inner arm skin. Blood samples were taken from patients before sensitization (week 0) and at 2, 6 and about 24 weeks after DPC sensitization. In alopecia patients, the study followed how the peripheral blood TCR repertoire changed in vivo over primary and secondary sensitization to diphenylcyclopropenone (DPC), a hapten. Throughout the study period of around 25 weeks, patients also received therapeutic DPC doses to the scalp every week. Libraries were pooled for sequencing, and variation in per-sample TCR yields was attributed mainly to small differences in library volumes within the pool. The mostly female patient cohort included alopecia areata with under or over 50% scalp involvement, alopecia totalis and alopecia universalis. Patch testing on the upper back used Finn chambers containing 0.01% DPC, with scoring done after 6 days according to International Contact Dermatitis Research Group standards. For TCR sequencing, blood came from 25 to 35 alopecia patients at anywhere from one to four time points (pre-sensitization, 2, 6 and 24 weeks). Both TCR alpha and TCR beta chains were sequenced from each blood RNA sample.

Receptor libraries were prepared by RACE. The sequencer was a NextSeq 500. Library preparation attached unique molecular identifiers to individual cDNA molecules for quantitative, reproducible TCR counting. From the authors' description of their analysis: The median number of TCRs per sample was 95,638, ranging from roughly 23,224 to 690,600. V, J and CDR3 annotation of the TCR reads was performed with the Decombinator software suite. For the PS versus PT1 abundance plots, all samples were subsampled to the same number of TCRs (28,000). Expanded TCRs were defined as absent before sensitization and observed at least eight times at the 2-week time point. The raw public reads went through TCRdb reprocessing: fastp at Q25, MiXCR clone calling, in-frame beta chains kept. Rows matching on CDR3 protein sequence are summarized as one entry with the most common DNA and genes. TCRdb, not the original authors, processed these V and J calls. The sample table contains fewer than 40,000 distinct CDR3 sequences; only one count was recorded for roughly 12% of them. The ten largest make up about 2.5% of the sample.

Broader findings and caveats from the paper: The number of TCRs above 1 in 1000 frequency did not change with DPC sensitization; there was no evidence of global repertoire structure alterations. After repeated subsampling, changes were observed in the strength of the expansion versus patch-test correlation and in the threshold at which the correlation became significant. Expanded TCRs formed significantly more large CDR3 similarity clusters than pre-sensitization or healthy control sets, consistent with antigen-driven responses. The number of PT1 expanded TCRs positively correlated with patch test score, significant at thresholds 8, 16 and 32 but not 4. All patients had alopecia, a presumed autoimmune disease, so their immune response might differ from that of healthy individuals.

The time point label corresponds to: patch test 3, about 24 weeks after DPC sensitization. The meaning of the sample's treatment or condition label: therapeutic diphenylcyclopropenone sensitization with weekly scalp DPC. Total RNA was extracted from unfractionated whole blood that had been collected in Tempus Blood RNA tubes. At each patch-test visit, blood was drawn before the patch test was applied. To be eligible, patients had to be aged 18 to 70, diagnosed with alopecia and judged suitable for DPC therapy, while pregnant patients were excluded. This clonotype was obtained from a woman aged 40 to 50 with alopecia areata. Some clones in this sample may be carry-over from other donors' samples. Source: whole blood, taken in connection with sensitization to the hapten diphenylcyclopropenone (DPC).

The CDR3 corresponds to CASSFGTGWNGELFF. Read as DNA, the sequence is TGTGCCAGCAGTTTTGGTACAGGGTGGAACGGGGAGCTGTTTTTT. This sequence uses TRBV28 and TRBJ2-2; the D gene is perhaps TRBD1, from 6 matching bases. CDR1 and CDR2 are read off the germline V gene as MDHEN and SYDVKM. Taken from cysteine to phenylalanine, the CDR3 has 15 residues. The retained sequence is limited to the CDR3, 45 bases, with the frame set at the first base. At the junction V is shortened by 3 bases and J by 7 bases, with 15 bases in between.